This T cell receptor (beta chain) was sequenced in a study of T-cell memory formation after mild COVID-19. Study background: There were largely donor-specific TCR clusters.

TCRdb passed the 5' RACE reads through MiXCR, listing each CDR3 protein once. The table records around 370,000 distinct CDR3 sequences, around 21% of them present only once. This clonotype has a handful of counts. Its antigen remains unknown. Broader study findings: Certain responding clones were present in pre-infection memory, suggesting participation of cross-reactive memory.

The V segment lost 3 bases and the J segment 4 bases; nucleotides outside the gene matches: 10. The CDR3 spans 17 residues. Germline CDR1 is SGHNT and CDR2 is YYREEE (reference sequence). The sequence derives from an adult woman who had mild COVID-19 (a few samples of this study predate the infection). Cell type and time point are not known. Input material: PBMCs or a T cell subset sorted from them (not recorded which). The rearrangement joins TRBV5-4 to TRBJ2-1, with 10 bases aligning to TRBD2. The chain's CDR3 is CASSWTSGAGGYNEQFF. DNA for the CDR3: TGTGCCAGCAGCTGGACCTCTGGAGCGGGAGGGTACAATGAGCAGTTCTTC.